The following is a T cell receptor (beta chain) sequence with its context. The V gene's germline CDR1 is SQVTM and CDR2 ANQGSEA. Trimming removed 7 bases at V and 1 base at J, with 13 bases between. The CDR3 consists of 13 residues. Produced via immunoSEQ multiplex PCR; TCRdb's table is partial and in-frame only. The sample includes under 1 million clones, approximately 92% seen only once; the top ten take less than 25%. Naive CD8 cells lacked CD45RO and underwent positive selection for CCR7, leaving out terminally differentiated effector memory CD45RA+ cells. The data were obtained in a study of shared clonotypes between healthy human individuals.

The material sequenced was naive CD8+ T cells sorted from blood. The J gene is TRBJ1-1, the V gene TRBV29-1, with D possibly TRBD1 on 6 matching bases. The source is a man aged 25-45 years in good health. CDR3 sequence (DNA): TGCAGCGACCGGGGGCGCTCGAACACTGAAGCTTTCTTT. Translating gives CSDRGRSNTEAFF.